A selection of T cell receptor beta chains follows, all from one sample in a study of shared clonotypes between healthy human individuals. The table came from immunoSEQ multiplex PCR; TCRdb's copy has only in-frame clones and leaves some out. The sample has 2 million to 2.5 million clones; approximately 95% are singletons. Sequencing was performed on naive CD4+ T cells from PBMCs. The receptors derive from a man younger than 35 in good health. Some clones in this sample may be carry-over from other donors' samples. The CDR3 runs from the conserved cysteine through the conserved F or W. A D gene is named only where the DNA matches it firmly. Rows may omit the clone size; those that give it use once, few, many or a size class.

CASSLPRQGESGELFF	TGCGCCAGCAGCTTACCACGACAGGGGGAGAGCGGGGAGCTGTTTTTT	TRBD1	TRBJ2-2	TRBV5-1	NA
CASSLEGAGYEQYF	TGTGCCAGCAGCTTAGAGGGGGCGGGCTACGAGCAGTACTTC	TRBD1	TRBJ2-7	TRBV7-9	NA
CASSLTGGTNEKLFF	TGCGCCAGCAGCCTTACAGGGGGAACTAATGAAAAACTGTTTTTT	TRBD1	TRBJ1-4	TRBV5-1	NA
CASSPIAGGASTDTQYF	TGTGCTAGTTCCCCCATAGCAGGGGGGGCGAGCACAGATACGCAGTATTTT	NA	TRBJ2-3	TRBV12-5	NA
CATSRDGGQGSYEQYF	TGTGCCACCAGCAGAGATGGGGGACAGGGTTCATACGAGCAGTACTTC	TRBD1	TRBJ2-7	TRBV15	NA
CASSVVGVDEQFF	TGTGCCAGCAGCGTAGTGGGGGTGGATGAGCAGTTCTTC	NA	TRBJ2-1	TRBV9	NA
CASSPARENTQYF	TGTGCCAGCAGTCCGGCCCGTGAGAATACGCAGTATTTT	NA	TRBJ2-3	TRBV6-6	NA
CASSPNPAQAYEQYF	TGTGCCAGCAGCCCTAATCCGGCCCAAGCCTACGAGCAGTACTTC	NA	TRBJ2-7	TRBV28	NA
CAWSVTGYEQYF	TGTGCCTGGAGTGTAACGGGCTACGAGCAGTACTTC	NA	TRBJ2-7	TRBV30	NA
CASSSDRVPNEKLFF	TGTGCCAGCTCGTCCGACAGGGTCCCTAATGAAAAACTGTTTTTT	TRBD1	TRBJ1-4	TRBV18	NA
CASSLVQGNYNEQYF	TGCGCCAGCAGCTTGGTCCAGGGTAACTATAACGAGCAGTACTTC	NA	TRBJ2-7	TRBV5-1	once
CASSSTGGIYEQYF	TGCGCCAGCAGCTCGACAGGAGGAATCTACGAGCAGTACTTC	NA	TRBJ2-7	TRBV5-1	few
CASSLGGTGGGETQYF	TGCGCCAGCAGCTTGGGCGGGACAGGGGGAGGAGAGACCCAGTACTTC	TRBD1	TRBJ2-5	TRBV5-1	NA
CASSSRSTEAFF	TGTGCCAGCAGCTCCAGATCCACTGAAGCTTTCTTT	NA	TRBJ1-1	TRBV4-2	NA
CASSPLTGTGVSGNTIYF	TGTGCCAGCTCACCACTAACCGGGACAGGCGTATCTGGAAACACCATATATTTT	TRBD1	TRBJ1-3	TRBV18	NA
CASSFWGPGNTIYF	TGTGCCAGCAGCTTTTGGGGGCCTGGAAACACCATATATTTT	NA	TRBJ1-3	TRBV7-2	NA
CASSKARDRDLYEQYF	TGTGCCAGCAGCAAAGCGAGGGACAGGGACCTGTACGAGCAGTACTTC	NA	TRBJ2-7	TRBV21-1	once
CASSQVLHEQYF	TGTGCCAGCAGCCAAGTCCTCCACGAGCAGTACTTC	NA	TRBJ2-7	TRBV14	once
CAWSGGGTSGRARETQYF	TGTGCCTGGAGTGGAGGGGGGACTAGCGGGAGGGCCAGGGAGACCCAGTACTTC	TRBD2	TRBJ2-5	TRBV30	NA
CASTLRGGTNYGYTF	TGTGCCAGCACCTTACGTGGCGGCACTAACTATGGCTACACCTTC	NA	TRBJ1-2	TRBV6-5	NA
CASGRQGASTEAFF	TGTGCCAGCGGGAGACAGGGGGCTAGCACTGAAGCTTTCTTT	TRBD1	TRBJ1-1	TRBV6-1	once
CSVERDARQFF	TGCAGCGTTGAAAGGGACGCTAGGCAGTTCTTC	NA	TRBJ2-1	TRBV29-1	NA
CASSLALRDTDTQYF	TGCGCCAGCAGCTTGGCCCTACGGGACACAGATACGCAGTATTTT	NA	TRBJ2-3	TRBV5-1	NA
CASQRTGEYGYTF	TGTGCCAGCCAGAGGACAGGGGAGTATGGCTACACCTTC	TRBD1	TRBJ1-2	TRBV5-4	NA
CASSLTVRGASSYNEQFF	TGTGCCAGCAGTTTGACCGTAAGGGGGGCTTCCTCCTACAATGAGCAGTTCTTC	NA	TRBJ2-1	TRBV27	once
CAWSTRRGPHEQYF	TGTGCCTGGAGTACCAGGAGGGGGCCCCACGAGCAGTACTTC	NA	TRBJ2-7	TRBV30	NA
CASNSGTLSYEQYF	TGTGCCAGCAACAGCGGTACACTCTCCTACGAGCAGTACTTC	NA	TRBJ2-7	TRBV2	NA
CASSSKRTAYGNTIYF	TGTGCCAGCAGTTCCAAACGGACGGCTTATGGAAACACCATATATTTT	NA	TRBJ1-3	TRBV28	NA
CASRLGQSNGELFF	TGTGCCAGCAGGCTGGGACAGTCTAACGGGGAGCTGTTTTTT	TRBD1	TRBJ2-2	TRBV28	NA
CASSYGDRGAQETQYF	TGTGCCAGCAGTTACGGGGACAGGGGCGCACAAGAGACCCAGTACTTC	TRBD1	TRBJ2-5	TRBV6-5	NA
CARAGTPTYNEQFF	TGTGCCCGGGCCGGGACACCAACCTACAATGAGCAGTTCTTC	NA	TRBJ2-1	TRBV2	once
CASSSSVAPYRDEQFF	TGCGCCAGCAGCTCCTCGGTAGCCCCCTATCGGGATGAGCAGTTCTTC	NA	TRBJ2-1	TRBV5-1	NA
CASRPGQSNEKLFF	TGTGCCAGCCGCCCCGGACAGAGTAATGAAAAACTGTTTTTT	NA	TRBJ1-4	TRBV5-4	few
CASSRVVASGYTF	TGTGCCAGCAGTCGGGTAGTTGCAAGTGGCTACACCTTC	NA	TRBJ1-2	TRBV6-1	NA
CASSLAGSQSYEQYF	TGCGCCAGCAGCTTGGCGGGATCCCAATCATACGAGCAGTACTTC	NA	TRBJ2-7	TRBV5-1	NA
CASRSTGLAGELFF	TGTGCCAGCAGGTCCACAGGGTTAGCCGGGGAGCTGTTTTTT	NA	TRBJ2-2	TRBV5-4	once
CASSPGHREDYGYTF	TGTGCCAGCTCACCAGGTCACAGGGAGGACTATGGCTACACCTTC	NA	TRBJ1-2	TRBV18	NA
CASSDRTPGTEAFF	TGTGCCAGCTCAGACAGGACCCCCGGCACTGAAGCTTTCTTT	NA	TRBJ1-1	TRBV18	once
CASSLGEMGTESDEQYF	TGTGCCAGCAGCTTAGGGGAGATGGGGACAGAATCCGACGAGCAGTACTTC	TRBD1	TRBJ2-7	TRBV13	NA
CASGLVEETQYF	TGTGCTAGTGGTTTGGTAGAAGAGACCCAGTACTTC	NA	TRBJ2-5	TRBV12-5	NA
CASLDVAKNIQYF	TGTGCCAGCCTGGACGTAGCCAAAAACATTCAGTACTTC	NA	TRBJ2-4	TRBV6-1	NA
CASSQGQGTYEQYF	TGTGCCAGCAGCCAGGGACAGGGAACCTACGAGCAGTACTTC	TRBD1	TRBJ2-7	TRBV7-9	NA
CASSGDLSFSSYNEQFF	TGTGCCAGCAGTGGGGACCTGAGCTTTTCCTCCTACAATGAGCAGTTCTTC	NA	TRBJ2-1	TRBV27	NA